This T cell receptor beta chain was sequenced for a study of T cell changes during pregnancy in multiple sclerosis. Data came from immunoSEQ multiplex PCR; TCRdb stores just in-frame clones and leaves some out. The profile shows about 67,000 clones, approximately 90% of them singletons. V was shortened by 0 bases and J by 7 bases, with 8 bases between the two germline ends. CDR1 and CDR2 (germline): SGHRS, YFSETQ. The CDR3 sequence is 12 residues long. The receptor comes from a female donor in good health, enrolled as a control in a pregnancy study. The sample in question was peripheral blood, obtained in the first trimester of pregnancy. This chain links TRBV5-1 with TRBJ2-7; tentative D call: TRBD2 (5 bases). DNA of the CDR3: TGCGCCAGCAGCTTGGCCGGCGGGGAGCAGTACTTC. This gives the protein CASSLAGGEQYF.